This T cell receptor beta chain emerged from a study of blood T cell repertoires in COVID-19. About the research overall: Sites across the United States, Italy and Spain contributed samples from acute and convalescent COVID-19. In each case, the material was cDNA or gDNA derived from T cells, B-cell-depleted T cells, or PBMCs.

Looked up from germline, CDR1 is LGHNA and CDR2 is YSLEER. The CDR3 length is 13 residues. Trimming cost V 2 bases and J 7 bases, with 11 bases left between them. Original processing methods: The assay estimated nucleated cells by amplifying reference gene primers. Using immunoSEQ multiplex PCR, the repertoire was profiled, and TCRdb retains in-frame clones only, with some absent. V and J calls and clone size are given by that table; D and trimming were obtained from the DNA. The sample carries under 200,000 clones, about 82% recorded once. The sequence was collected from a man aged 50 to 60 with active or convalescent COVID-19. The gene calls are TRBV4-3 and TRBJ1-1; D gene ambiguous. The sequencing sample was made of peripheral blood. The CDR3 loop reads CASSQNWRLEAFF. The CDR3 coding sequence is TGCGCCAGCAGCCAAAACTGGCGGCTTGAAGCTTTCTTT.